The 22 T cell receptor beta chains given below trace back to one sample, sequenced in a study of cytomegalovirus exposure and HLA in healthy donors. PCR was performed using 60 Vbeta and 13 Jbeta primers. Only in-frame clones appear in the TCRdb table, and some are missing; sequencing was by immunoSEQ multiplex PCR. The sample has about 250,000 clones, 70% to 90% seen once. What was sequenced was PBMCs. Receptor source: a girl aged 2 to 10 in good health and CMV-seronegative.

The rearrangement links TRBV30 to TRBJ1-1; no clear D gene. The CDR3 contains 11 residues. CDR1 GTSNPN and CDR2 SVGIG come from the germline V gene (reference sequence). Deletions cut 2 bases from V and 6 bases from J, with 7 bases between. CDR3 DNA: TGTGCCTGGAGTTCCTCCGCTGAAGCTTTCTTT. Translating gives CAWSSSAEAFF.

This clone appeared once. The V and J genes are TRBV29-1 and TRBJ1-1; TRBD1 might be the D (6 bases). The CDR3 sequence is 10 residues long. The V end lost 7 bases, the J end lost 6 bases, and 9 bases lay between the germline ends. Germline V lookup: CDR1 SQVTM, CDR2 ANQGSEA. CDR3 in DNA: TGCAGCGGACGGACAGCTGAAGCTTTCTTT. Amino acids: CSGRTAEAFF.

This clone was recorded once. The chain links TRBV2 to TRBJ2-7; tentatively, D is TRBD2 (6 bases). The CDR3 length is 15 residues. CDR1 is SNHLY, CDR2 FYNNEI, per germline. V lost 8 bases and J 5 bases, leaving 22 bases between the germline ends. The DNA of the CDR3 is TGTGCCAGCGGGTCGACTGAGACTAGAGGCGACGAGCAGTACTTC. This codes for CASGSTETRGDEQYF.

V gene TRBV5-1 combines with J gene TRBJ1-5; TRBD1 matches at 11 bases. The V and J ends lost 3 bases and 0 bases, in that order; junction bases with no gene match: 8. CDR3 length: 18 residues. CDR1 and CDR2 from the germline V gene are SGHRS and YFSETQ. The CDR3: CASSSAGTGGYSNQPQHF. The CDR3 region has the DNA TGCGCCAGCAGCTCTGCCGGGACAGGGGGGTATAGCAATCAGCCCCAGCATTTT. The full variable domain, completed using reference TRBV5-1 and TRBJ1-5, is KAGVTQTPRYLIKTRGQQVTLSCSPISGHRSVSWYQQTPGQGLQFLFEYFSETQRNKGNFPGRFSGRQFSNSRSEMNVSTLELGDSALYLCASSSAGTGGYSNQPQHFGDGTRLSIL.

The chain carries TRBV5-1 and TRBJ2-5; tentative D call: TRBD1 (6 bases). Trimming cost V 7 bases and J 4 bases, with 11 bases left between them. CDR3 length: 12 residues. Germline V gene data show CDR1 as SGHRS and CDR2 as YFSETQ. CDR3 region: CASGSGVETQYF. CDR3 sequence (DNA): TGCGCCAGCGGTTCAGGGGTAGAGACCCAGTACTTC.

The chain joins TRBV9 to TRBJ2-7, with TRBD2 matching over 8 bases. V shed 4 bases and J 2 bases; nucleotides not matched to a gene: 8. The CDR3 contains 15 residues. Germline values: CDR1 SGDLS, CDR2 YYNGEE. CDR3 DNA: TGTGCCAGCAGCCCTCGAGCGGGGGTTCCCTACGAGCAGTACTTC. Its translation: CASSPRAGVPYEQYF.

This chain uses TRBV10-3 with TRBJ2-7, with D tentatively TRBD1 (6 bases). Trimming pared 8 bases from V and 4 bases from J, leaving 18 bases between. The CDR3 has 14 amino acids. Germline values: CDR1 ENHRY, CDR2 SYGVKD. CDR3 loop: CAIRRQGTLYEQYF. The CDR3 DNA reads TGTGCCATCCGTCGCCAGGGGACCTTATACGAGCAGTACTTC.

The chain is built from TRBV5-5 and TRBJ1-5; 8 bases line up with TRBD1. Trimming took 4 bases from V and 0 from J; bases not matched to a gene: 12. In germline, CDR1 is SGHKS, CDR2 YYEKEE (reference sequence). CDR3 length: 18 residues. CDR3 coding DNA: TGTGCCAGCAGCCCATTGATGGGGACAGGCTATAGCAATCAGCCCCAGCATTTT. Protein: CASSPLMGTGYSNQPQHF.

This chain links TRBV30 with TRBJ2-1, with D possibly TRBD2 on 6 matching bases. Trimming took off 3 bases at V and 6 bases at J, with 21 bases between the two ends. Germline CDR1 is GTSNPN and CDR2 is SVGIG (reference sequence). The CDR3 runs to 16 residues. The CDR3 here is CAWSSIGRLGGNEQFF. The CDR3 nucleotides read TGTGCCTGGAGCAGCATAGGGAGACTAGGAGGCAATGAGCAGTTCTTC.

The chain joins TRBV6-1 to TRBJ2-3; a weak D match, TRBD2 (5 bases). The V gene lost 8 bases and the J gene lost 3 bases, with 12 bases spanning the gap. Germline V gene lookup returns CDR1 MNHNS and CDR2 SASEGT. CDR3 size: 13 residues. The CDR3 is CASGRMGTDTQYF. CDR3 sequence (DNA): TGTGCCAGCGGGAGAATGGGGACAGATACGCAGTATTTT.

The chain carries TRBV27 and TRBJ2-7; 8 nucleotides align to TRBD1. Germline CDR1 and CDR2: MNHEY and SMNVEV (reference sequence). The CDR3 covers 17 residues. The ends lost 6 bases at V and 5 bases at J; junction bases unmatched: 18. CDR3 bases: TGTGCCAGCAGCCGATCCGCCCAGGGGGCATGGGATAACGAGCAGTACTTC. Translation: CASSRSAQGAWDNEQYF.

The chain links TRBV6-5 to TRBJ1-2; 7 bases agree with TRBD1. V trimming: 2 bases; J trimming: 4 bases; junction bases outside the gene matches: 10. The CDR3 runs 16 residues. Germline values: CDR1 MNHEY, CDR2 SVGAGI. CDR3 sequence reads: CASSYEPTGFRYGYTF. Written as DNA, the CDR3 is TGTGCCAGCAGTTACGAACCGACAGGGTTCCGCTATGGCTACACCTTC.

CDR3 nucleotides: TGTGCCAGCGTGGAATCCGGAGGCTACGAGCAGTACTTC. Amino acid sequence: CASVESGGYEQYF. The V call is TRBV27, the J call TRBJ2-7; D is perhaps TRBD2 (5 bases). The CDR3 is made up of 13 amino acids. The germline gives CDR1 MNHEY, CDR2 SMNVEV (reference sequence). Trimming cost V 8 bases and J 3 bases, with 14 bases left between them.

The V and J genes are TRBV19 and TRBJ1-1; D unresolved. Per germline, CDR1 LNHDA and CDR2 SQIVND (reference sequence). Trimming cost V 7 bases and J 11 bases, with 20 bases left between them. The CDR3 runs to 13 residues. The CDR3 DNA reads TGTGCCAGTAAAAAGTTCGGGTTAGGTGACGCTTTCTTT. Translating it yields CASKKFGLGDAFF. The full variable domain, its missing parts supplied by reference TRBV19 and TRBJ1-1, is DGGITQSPKYLFRKEGQNVTLSCEQNLNHDAMYWYRQDPGQGLRLIYYSQIVNDFQKGDIAEGYSVSREKKESFPLTVTSAQKNPTAFYLCASKKFGLGDAFFGQGTRLTVV.

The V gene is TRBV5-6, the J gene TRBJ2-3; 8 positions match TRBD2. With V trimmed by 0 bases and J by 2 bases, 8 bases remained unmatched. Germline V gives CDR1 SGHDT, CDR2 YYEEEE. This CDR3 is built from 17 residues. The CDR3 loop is CASSLASGLDLTDTQYF. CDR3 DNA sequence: TGTGCCAGCAGCTTGGCGTCGGGACTAGACCTCACAGATACGCAGTATTTT.

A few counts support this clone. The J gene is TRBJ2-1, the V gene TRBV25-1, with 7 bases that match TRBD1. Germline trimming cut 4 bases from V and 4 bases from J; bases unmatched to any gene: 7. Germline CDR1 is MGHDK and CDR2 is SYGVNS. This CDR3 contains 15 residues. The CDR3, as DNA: TGTGCCAGCAGTGGGGGGACAGAGGTATACAATGAGCAGTTCTTC. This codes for CASSGGTEVYNEQFF.

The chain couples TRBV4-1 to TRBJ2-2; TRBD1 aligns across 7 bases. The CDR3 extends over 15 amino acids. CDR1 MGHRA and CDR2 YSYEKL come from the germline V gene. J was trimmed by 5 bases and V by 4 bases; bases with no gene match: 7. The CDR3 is CASSLQGRGTGELFF. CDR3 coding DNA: TGCGCCAGCAGCCTTCAGGGCAGGGGGACCGGGGAGCTGTTTTTT.

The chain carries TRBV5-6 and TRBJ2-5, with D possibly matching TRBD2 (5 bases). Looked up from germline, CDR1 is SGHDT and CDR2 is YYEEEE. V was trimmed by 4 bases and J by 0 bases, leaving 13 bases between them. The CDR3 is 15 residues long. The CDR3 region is CASSLLTEDQETQYF. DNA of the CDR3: TGTGCCAGCAGCCTTCTAACGGAGGACCAAGAGACCCAGTACTTC.

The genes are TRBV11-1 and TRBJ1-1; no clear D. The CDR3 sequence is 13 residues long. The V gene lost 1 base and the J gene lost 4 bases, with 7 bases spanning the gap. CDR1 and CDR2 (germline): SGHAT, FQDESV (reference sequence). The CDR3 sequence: CASSLGRSTEAFF. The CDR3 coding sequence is TGTGCCAGCAGCTTAGGAAGGAGCACTGAAGCTTTCTTT.

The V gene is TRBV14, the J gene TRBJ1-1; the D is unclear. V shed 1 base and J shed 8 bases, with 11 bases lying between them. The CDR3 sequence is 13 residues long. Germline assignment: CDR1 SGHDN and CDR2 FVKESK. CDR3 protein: CASSQVPRWEAFF. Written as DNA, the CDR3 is TGTGCCAGCAGCCAAGTACCCAGGTGGGAAGCTTTCTTT.

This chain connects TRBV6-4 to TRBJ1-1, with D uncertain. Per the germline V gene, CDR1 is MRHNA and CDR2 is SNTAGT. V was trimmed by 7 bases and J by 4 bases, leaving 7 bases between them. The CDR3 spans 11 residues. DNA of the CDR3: TGTGCCAGCACCTCGGGCACTGAAGCTTTCTTT. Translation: CASTSGTEAFF.

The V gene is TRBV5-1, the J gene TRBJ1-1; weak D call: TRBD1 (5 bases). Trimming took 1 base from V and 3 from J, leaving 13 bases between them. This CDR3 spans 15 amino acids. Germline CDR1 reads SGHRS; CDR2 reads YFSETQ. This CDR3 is CASSLRRGPDTEAFF. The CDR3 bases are TGCGCCAGCAGCTTGAGGAGGGGTCCGGACACTGAAGCTTTCTTT.